The 21 T cell receptor beta chains in this list originate from one sample, sequenced in a study of control samples from healthy donors and cancer patients. Method: immunoSEQ multiplex PCR; TCRdb's copy keeps in-frame clones and lacks some. The repertoire includes roughly 170,000 clones, about 94% of them detected once, and roughly 4.3% sits in the top ten. The material sequenced was blood. All receptors come from a woman between 55 and 75 years old in good health.

The CDR3 nucleotides are TGTGCCAGCAGCTTATCCCGTTACTGGCGGGGGGGCTTGAATGAGCAGTTCTTC. Translating gives CASSLSRYWRGGLNEQFF. The rearrangement joins TRBV7-2 to TRBJ2-1; 9 bases line up with TRBD2. Germline values: CDR1 SGHTA, CDR2 FQGNSA. Unmatched junction bases numbered 15, after V lost 2 bases and J lost 7 bases. The CDR3 totals 18 residues.

The V and J genes are TRBV7-2 and TRBJ2-7; 9 bases are shared with TRBD2. The length of the CDR3 is 14 residues. Germline CDR1 SGHTA, CDR2 FQGNSA. Losses at the gene ends were 6 bases for V and 0 bases for J; bases not matched to a gene: 3. The CDR3: CASSSSGTSYEQYF. CDR3 nucleotide sequence: TGTGCCAGCAGTTCTAGCGGGACCTCCTACGAGCAGTACTTC.

The V call is TRBV5-1, the J call TRBJ1-5; D remains unclear. The CDR3 has 15 amino acids. Trimming pared 0 bases from V and 2 bases from J, leaving 9 bases between. Per germline, CDR1 SGHRS and CDR2 YFSETQ. This CDR3 reads CASSLGAERNQPQHF. The CDR3 DNA reads TGCGCCAGCAGCTTGGGTGCCGAACGCAATCAGCCCCAGCATTTT.

The rearrangement uses TRBV12-3 or TRBV12-4 and TRBJ1-2, with a tentative D call TRBD1 (5 bases). The CDR3 length is 13 residues. Trimming shortened V by 4 bases and J by 4 bases, and 10 bases separated the two germline ends. The CDR3 loop is CASSYRQFYGYTF. CDR3 in DNA: TGTGCCAGCAGTTATCGACAGTTCTATGGCTACACCTTC.

The chain joins TRBV25-1 to TRBJ1-2, with a tentative D call TRBD1 (5 bases). CDR3 length: 14 amino acids. Germline-derived CDR1 and CDR2 are MGHDK and SYGVNS. Between the trimmed V and J ends, which lost 2 bases and 4 bases, there was a span of 11 bases. DNA for the CDR3: TGTGCCAGCAGTGAACCACAGGAACTCTATGGCTACACCTTC. It encodes CASSEPQELYGYTF.

V usage is TRBV3-1 (or the pseudogene TRBV3-2) and J usage is TRBJ1-2; 7 bases are shared with TRBD1. The germline CDR1 and CDR2 sequences are LGHDT and YNNKEL (reference sequence). V gave up 7 bases and J gave up 0 bases; unmatched junction bases: 5. This CDR3 comprises 14 residues. The CDR3 loop reads CASNQGGTNYGYTF. The CDR3 DNA sequence: TGTGCCAGCAACCAGGGGGGTACTAACTATGGCTACACCTTC.

The chain combines TRBV2 with TRBJ1-1, with D perhaps matching TRBD1 (5 bases). Germline V CDR1 and CDR2: SNHLY, FYNNEI. This CDR3 spans 15 amino acids. V gave up 3 bases and J gave up 6 bases, with 17 bases separating them. The CDR3 here is CASSDVGTFLAEAFF. CDR3 coding DNA: TGTGCCAGCAGTGATGTTGGGACGTTTCTTGCTGAAGCTTTCTTT. The full variable domain, in which reference TRBV2 and TRBJ1-1 provide the parts outside the CDR3, is EPEVTQTPSHQVTQMGQEVILRCVPISNHLYFYWYRQILGQKVEFLVSFYNNEISEKSEIFDDQFSVERPDGSNFTLKIRSTKLEDSAMYFCASSDVGTFLAEAFFGQGTRLTVV.

The J gene is TRBJ1-1, the V gene TRBV18; D perhaps matches TRBD1 (5 bases). V lost 6 bases and J lost 1, with 9 bases in between. Germline assignment: CDR1 KGHSH and CDR2 LQKENI. The CDR3 extends over 13 amino acids. The CDR3 is CASSGGSNTEAFF. CDR3 coding DNA: TGTGCCAGCTCCGGGGGATCGAACACTGAAGCTTTCTTT.

V usage is TRBV3-1 (or the pseudogene TRBV3-2) and J usage is TRBJ1-2; 8 nucleotides agree with TRBD1. In germline, CDR1 is LGHDT, CDR2 YNNKEL (reference sequence). With V trimmed by 1 base and J by 6 bases, 4 bases remained unmatched. This CDR3 contains 14 residues. The CDR3, as DNA: TGTGCCAGCAGCCAAGGAAGGACAGGGAATGGCTACACCTTC. It translates to CASSQGRTGNGYTF.

The V call is TRBV9, the J call TRBJ2-7; D gene uncertain. Germline CDR1 reads SGDLS; CDR2 reads YYNGEE. There are 13 residues in the CDR3. The V end was cut by 4 bases, the J end by 7 bases, with 15 bases between. The CDR3 loop is CASSPQSPGEQYF. In DNA, the CDR3 is TGTGCCAGCAGCCCTCAGTCTCCCGGTGAGCAGTACTTC.

The rearrangement joins TRBV11-2 to TRBJ2-2; the D is unclear. Germline V gives CDR1 SGHAT, CDR2 FQNNGV. Trimming took off 8 bases at V and 8 bases at J, with 6 bases between the two ends. The CDR3 contains 10 residues. The CDR3 bases are TGTGCCAGCTATCTAGGGGAGCTGTTTTTT. Its translation: CASYLGELFF. The complete variable domain, with remaining parts taken from reference TRBV11-2 and TRBJ2-2, reads EAGVAQSPRYKIIEKRQSVAFWCNPISGHATLYWYQQILGQGPKLLIQFQNNGVVDDSQLPKDRFSAERLKGVDSTLKIQPAKLEDSAVYLCASYLGELFFGEGSRLTVL.

V gene TRBV12-3 or TRBV12-4 combines with J gene TRBJ1-5; D is ambiguous. V lost 3 bases and J lost 6, with 3 bases in between. This CDR3 comprises 11 residues. The CDR3 sequence: CASSFGQPQHF. CDR3 nucleotide sequence: TGTGCCAGCAGTTTCGGTCAGCCCCAGCATTTT.

Written as DNA, the CDR3 is TGTGCCAGCAGCGCAACACTAGCTCCAGAGCAGTTCTTC. Its translation is CASSATLAPEQFF. This chain joins TRBV7-2 and TRBJ2-1; D is perhaps TRBD2 (6 bases). The CDR3 length is 13 residues. V lost 5 bases, J lost 10 bases, and 15 bases lay in between. The germline CDR1 and CDR2 sequences are SGHTA and FQGNSA.

The genes are TRBV7-2 and TRBJ1-5; 7 positions agree with TRBD1. This CDR3 region has 15 residues. The J segment lost 5 bases and the V segment lost 3 bases, leaving 7 bases of the junction unmatched. Germline values: CDR1 SGHTA, CDR2 FQGNSA. CDR3 coding DNA: TGTGCCAGCAGCTTCTCGGGACAGCCCCATCAGCCCCAGCATTTT. This sequence encodes CASSFSGQPHQPQHF.

This sequence joins TRBV7-2 and TRBJ2-2; the D is unclear. Germline loops: CDR1 SGHTA, CDR2 FQGNSA. The CDR3 totals 14 residues. V was pared by 3 bases and J by 8 bases, with 13 bases between. The CDR3 region has the DNA TGTGCCAGCAGCTTTGGCGCCAGCTCTGGGGAGCTGTTTTTT. As protein: CASSFGASSGELFF.

V gene TRBV4-3 combines with J gene TRBJ2-3; 10 nucleotides agree with TRBD2. CDR1 and CDR2 (germline): LGHNA, YSLEER. CDR3 size: 17 residues. Unmatched junction bases numbered 7, after V lost 3 bases and J lost 1 base. This CDR3 is CASSQRTSGKGTDTQYF. DNA for the CDR3: TGCGCCAGCAGCCAGCGGACTAGCGGTAAGGGCACAGATACGCAGTATTTT.

The V gene is TRBV5-1, the J gene TRBJ2-7; D remains ambiguous. Germline CDR1 is SGHRS and CDR2 is YFSETQ. V was trimmed by 1 base and J by 0 bases, leaving 8 bases between them. This CDR3 has 14 amino acids. The CDR3 is CASSLHTPSYEQYF. The CDR3 nucleotides are TGCGCCAGCAGCTTGCACACCCCCTCCTACGAGCAGTACTTC.

The rearrangement uses TRBV2 and TRBJ2-2; TRBD2 aligns across 10 bases. V trimming: 4 bases; J trimming: 0 bases; junction bases outside the gene matches: 5. The CDR3 has 17 amino acids. The germline gives CDR1 SNHLY, CDR2 FYNNEI. This CDR3 is CASSGASGGANTGELFF. The CDR3 nucleotides read TGTGCCAGCAGTGGGGCTAGCGGGGGAGCGAACACCGGGGAGCTGTTTTTT.

This sequence joins TRBV28 and TRBJ2-7; no clear D. CDR3 size: 14 residues. Between the trimmed V and J ends, which lost 2 bases and 5 bases, there was a span of 13 bases. Germline V gene sequence: CDR1 MDHEN, CDR2 SYDVKM. The CDR3 loop reads CASSLRRRFHEQYF. CDR3 nucleotides: TGTGCCAGCAGTTTACGGCGGAGATTCCACGAGCAGTACTTC.

The J gene is TRBJ2-3, the V gene TRBV19; TRBD2 agrees at 13 bases. The CDR3 is made up of 17 amino acids. V shed 6 bases and J 10 bases; nucleotides not matched to a gene: 16. Germline V gene sequence: CDR1 LNHDA, CDR2 SQIVND (reference sequence). As DNA, the CDR3 is TGTGCCAGTAGCCTGACTAGCGGGGGGCCGGTTAGGTCGGCGCAGTATTTT. This translates into CASSLTSGGPVRSAQYF. Complete variable domain (other parts from reference TRBV19 and TRBJ2-3): DGGITQSPKYLFRKEGQNVTLSCEQNLNHDAMYWYRQDPGQGLRLIYYSQIVNDFQKGDIAEGYSVSREKKESFPLTVTSAQKNPTAFYLCASSLTSGGPVRSAQYFGPGTRLTVL.

This clone showed up just once. The identical CDR3 is also encoded by other nucleotide sequences in the sample. The chain's CDR3 is CASSFTGVSGNTIYF. In DNA, the CDR3 is TGTGCCAGCAGCTTCACAGGGGTTTCTGGAAACACCATATATTTT. V and J are TRBV5-8 and TRBJ1-3; 7 nucleotides line up with TRBD1. V lost 2 bases to trimming and J lost 1 base; unmatched junction nucleotides: 3. This CDR3 is built from 15 residues. Germline CDR1 SGHTS, CDR2 YDEGEE.